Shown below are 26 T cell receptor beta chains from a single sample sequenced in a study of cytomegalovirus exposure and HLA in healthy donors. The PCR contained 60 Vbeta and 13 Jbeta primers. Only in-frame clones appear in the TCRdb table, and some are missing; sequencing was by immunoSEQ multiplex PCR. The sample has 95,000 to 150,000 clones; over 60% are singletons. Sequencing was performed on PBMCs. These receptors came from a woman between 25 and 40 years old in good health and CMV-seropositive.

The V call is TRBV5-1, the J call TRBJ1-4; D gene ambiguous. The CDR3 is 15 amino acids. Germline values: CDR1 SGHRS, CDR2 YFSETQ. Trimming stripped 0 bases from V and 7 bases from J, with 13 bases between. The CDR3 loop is CASSLATGITEKLFF. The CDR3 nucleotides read TGCGCCAGCAGCTTGGCCACGGGGATTACTGAAAAACTGTTTTTT.

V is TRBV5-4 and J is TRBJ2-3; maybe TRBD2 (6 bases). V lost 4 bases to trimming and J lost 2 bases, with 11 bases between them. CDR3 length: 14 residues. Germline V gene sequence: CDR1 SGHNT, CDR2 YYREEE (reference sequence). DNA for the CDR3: TGTGCCAGCAGCGCCCGGGACTTCACAGATACGCAGTATTTT. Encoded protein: CASSARDFTDTQYF. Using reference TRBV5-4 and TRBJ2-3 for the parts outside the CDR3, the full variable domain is ETGVTQSPTHLIKTRGQQVTLRCSSQSGHNTVSWYQQALGQGPQFIFQYYREEENGRGNFPPRFSGLQFPNYSSELNVNALELDDSALYLCASSARDFTDTQYFGPGTRLTVL.

The DNA of the CDR3 is TGTGCCAGCTCACCACCTGGGACAGGGAGAGGAAACACCATATATTTT. It encodes CASSPPGTGRGNTIYF. This rearrangement joins TRBV18 to TRBJ1-3; 9 bases fit TRBD1. The CDR3 is 16 residues long. V shed 0 bases, J shed 4 bases, and the junction held 4 bases outside the gene matches. Germline V gives CDR1 KGHSH, CDR2 LQKENI. The full variable domain, rest sourced from reference TRBV18 and TRBJ1-3, is NAGVMQNPRHLVRRRGQEARLRCSPMKGHSHVYWYRQLPEEGLKFMVYLQKENIIDESGMPKERFSAEFPKEGPSILRIQQVVRGDSAAYFCASSPPGTGRGNTIYFGEGSWLTVV.

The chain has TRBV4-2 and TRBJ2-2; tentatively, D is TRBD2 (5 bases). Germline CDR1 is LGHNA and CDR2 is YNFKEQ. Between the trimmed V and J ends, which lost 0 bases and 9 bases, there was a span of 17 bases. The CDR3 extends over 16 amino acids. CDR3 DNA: TGTGCCAGCAGCCAAGAATTCGGTGGTAGCGCCAGGGAGCTGTTTTTT. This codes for CASSQEFGGSARELFF.

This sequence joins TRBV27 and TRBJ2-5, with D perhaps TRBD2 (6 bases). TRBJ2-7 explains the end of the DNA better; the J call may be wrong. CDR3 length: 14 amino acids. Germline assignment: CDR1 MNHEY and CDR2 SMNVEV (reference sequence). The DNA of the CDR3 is TGTGCCAGCAGTTTATCGGGACTCTCCTACGAGCAGTACTTC. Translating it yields CASSLSGLSYEQYF.

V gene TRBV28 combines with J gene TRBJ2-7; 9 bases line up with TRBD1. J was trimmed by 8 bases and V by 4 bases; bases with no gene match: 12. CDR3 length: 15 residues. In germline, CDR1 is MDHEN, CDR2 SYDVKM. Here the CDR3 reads CASSSPGQGIGKQYF. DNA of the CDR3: TGTGCCAGCAGTTCTCCCGGACAGGGGATTGGGAAGCAGTACTTC. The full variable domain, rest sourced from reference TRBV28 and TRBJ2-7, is DVKVTQSSRYLVKRTGEKVFLECVQDMDHENMFWYRQDPGLGLRLIYFSYDVKMKEKGDIPEGYSVSREKKERFSLILESASTNQTSMYLCASSSPGQGIGKQYFGPGTRLTVT.

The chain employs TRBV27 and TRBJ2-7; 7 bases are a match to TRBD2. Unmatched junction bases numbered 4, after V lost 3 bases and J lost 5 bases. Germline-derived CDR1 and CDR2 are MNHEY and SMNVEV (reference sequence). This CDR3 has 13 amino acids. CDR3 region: CASSFGRGHEQYF. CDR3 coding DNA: TGTGCCAGCAGTTTTGGGAGGGGCCACGAGCAGTACTTC.

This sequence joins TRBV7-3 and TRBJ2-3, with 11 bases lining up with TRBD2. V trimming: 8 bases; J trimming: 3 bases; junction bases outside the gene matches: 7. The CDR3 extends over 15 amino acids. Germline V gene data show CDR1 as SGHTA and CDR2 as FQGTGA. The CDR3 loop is CASGLAGGSTDTQYF. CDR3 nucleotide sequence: TGTGCCAGCGGTCTAGCGGGGGGAAGTACAGATACGCAGTATTTT.

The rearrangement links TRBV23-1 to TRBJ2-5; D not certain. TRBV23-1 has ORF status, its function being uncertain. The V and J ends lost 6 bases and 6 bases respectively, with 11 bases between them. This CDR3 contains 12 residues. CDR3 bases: TGCGCCAGCAGGGGCCATGGAAAGACCCAGTACTTC. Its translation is CASRGHGKTQYF.

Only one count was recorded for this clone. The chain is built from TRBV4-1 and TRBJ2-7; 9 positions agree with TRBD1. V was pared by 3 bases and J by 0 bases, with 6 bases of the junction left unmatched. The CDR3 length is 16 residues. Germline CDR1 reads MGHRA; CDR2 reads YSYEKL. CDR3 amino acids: CASSHIGTGFSYEQYF. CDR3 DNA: TGCGCCAGCAGCCATATTGGGACAGGGTTCTCCTACGAGCAGTACTTC.

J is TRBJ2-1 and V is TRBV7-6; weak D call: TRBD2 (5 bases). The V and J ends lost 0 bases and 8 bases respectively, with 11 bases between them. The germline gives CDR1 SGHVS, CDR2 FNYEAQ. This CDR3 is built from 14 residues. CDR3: CASSLARSGHEQFF. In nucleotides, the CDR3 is TGTGCCAGCAGCTTAGCGCGGAGCGGACATGAGCAGTTCTTC.

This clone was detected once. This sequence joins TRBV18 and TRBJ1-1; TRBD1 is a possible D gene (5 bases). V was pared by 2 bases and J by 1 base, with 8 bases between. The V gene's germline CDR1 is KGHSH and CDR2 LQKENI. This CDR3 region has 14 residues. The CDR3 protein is CASSPTGTNTEAFF. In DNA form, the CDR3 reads TGTGCCAGCTCACCAACAGGAACGAACACTGAAGCTTTCTTT. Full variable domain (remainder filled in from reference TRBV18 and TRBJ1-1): NAGVMQNPRHLVRRRGQEARLRCSPMKGHSHVYWYRQLPEEGLKFMVYLQKENIIDESGMPKERFSAEFPKEGPSILRIQQVVRGDSAAYFCASSPTGTNTEAFFGQGTRLTVV.

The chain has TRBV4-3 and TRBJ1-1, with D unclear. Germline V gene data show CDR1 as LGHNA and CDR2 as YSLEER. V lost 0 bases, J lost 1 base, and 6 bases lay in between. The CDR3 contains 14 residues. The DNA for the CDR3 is TGCGCCAGCAGCCAAGATCAGGAGAACACTGAAGCTTTCTTT. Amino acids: CASSQDQENTEAFF.

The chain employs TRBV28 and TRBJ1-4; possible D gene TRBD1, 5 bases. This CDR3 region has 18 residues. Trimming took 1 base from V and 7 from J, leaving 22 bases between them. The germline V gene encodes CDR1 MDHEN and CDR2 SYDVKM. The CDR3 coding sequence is TGTGCCAGCAGTTTATCGGGCAGCGGAAAGCCGGGGGGTGAAAAACTGTTTTTT. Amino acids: CASSLSGSGKPGGEKLFF.

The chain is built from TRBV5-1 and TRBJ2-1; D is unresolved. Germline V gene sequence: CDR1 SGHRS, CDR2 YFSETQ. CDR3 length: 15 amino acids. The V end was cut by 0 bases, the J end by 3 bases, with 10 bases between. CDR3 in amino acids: CASSLAGLFYNEQFF. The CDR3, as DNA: TGCGCCAGCAGCTTGGCCGGTCTTTTCTACAATGAGCAGTTCTTC.

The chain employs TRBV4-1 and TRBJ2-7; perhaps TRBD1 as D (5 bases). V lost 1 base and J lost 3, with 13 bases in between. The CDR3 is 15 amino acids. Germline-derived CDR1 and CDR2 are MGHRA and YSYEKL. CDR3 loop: CASSQVYQGNYEQYF. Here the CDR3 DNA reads TGCGCCAGCAGCCAAGTTTACCAGGGCAACTACGAGCAGTACTTC.

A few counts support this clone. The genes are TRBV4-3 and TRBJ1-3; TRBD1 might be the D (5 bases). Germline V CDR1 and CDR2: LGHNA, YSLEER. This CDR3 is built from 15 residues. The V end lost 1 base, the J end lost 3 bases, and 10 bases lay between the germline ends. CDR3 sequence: CASSQAGFGGNTIYF. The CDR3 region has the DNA TGCGCCAGCAGCCAAGCAGGGTTTGGTGGAAACACCATATATTTT.

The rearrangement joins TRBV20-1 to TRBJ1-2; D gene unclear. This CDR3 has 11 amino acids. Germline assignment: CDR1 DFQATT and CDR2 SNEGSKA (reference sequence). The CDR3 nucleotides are TGCAGCGCCCGTCCAGGATATGGCTACACCTTC. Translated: CSARPGYGYTF.

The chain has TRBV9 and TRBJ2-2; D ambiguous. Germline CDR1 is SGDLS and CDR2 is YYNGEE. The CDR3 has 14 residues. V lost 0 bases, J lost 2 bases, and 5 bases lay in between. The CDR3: CASSVAENTGELFF. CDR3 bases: TGTGCCAGCAGCGTAGCAGAAAACACCGGGGAGCTGTTTTTT. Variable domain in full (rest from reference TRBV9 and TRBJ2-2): DSGVTQTPKHLITATGQRVTLRCSPRSGDLSVYWYQQSLDQGLQFLIQYYNGEERAKGNILERFSAQQFPDLHSELNLSSLELGDSALYFCASSVAENTGELFFGEGSRLTVL.

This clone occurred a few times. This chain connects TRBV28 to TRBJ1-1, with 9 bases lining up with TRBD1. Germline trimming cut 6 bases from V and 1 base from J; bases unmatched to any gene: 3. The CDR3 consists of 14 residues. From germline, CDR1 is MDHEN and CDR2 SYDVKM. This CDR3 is CASRHRGPNTEAFF. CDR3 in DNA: TGTGCCAGCAGGCACAGGGGGCCGAACACTGAAGCTTTCTTT.

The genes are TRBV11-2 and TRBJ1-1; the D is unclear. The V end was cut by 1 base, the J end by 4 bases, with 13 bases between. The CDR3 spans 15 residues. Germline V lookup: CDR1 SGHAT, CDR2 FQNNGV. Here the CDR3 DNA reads TGTGCCAGCAGCTTAGTCGAGGGCCTGGGCACTGAAGCTTTCTTT. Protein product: CASSLVEGLGTEAFF. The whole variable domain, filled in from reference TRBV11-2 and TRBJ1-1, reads EAGVAQSPRYKIIEKRQSVAFWCNPISGHATLYWYQQILGQGPKLLIQFQNNGVVDDSQLPKDRFSAERLKGVDSTLKIQPAKLEDSAVYLCASSLVEGLGTEAFFGQGTRLTVV.

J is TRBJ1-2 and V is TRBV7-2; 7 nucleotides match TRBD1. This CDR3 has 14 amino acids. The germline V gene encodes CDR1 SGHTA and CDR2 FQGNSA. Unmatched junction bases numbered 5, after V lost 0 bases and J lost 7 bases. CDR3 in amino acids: CASSLAAAGGGYTF. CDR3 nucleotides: TGTGCCAGCAGCTTAGCGGCGGCAGGGGGTGGCTACACCTTC.

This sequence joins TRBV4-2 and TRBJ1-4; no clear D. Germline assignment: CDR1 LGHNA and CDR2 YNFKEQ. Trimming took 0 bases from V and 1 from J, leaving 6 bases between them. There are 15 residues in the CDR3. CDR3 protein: CASSQEGVTNEKLFF. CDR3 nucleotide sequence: TGTGCCAGCAGCCAAGAAGGAGTAACTAATGAAAAACTGTTTTTT.

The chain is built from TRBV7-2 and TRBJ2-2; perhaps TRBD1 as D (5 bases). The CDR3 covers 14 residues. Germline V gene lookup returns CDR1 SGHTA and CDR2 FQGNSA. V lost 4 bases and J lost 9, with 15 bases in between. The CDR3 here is CASSYGGQGWELFF. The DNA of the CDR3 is TGTGCCAGCAGCTACGGCGGTCAGGGCTGGGAGCTGTTTTTT.

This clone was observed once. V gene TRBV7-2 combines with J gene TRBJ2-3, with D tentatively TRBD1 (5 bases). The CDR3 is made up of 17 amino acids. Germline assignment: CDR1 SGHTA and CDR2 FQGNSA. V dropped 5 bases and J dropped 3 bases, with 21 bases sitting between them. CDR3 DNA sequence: TGTGCCAGCAGCCCCACCGGGCAGGGCACGATAACAGATACGCAGTATTTT. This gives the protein CASSPTGQGTITDTQYF.

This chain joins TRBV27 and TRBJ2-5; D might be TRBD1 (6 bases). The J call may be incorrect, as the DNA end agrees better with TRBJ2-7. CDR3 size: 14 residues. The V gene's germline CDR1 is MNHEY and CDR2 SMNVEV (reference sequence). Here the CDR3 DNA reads TGTGCCAGCAGTTTAAAGGGGGTCTCCTACGAGCAGTACTTC. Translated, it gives CASSLKGVSYEQYF.